This T cell receptor (beta chain) is drawn from a study of early T cells in non-severe SARS-CoV-2 infection. Turning to the study itself: Sequencing of unsorted whole blood was done on bulk RNA, leaving chains unpaired. Broader study findings: Using VDJdb, the matching emphasized anti-spike CD8 responses while missing private and CD4 specificities.

The CDR3 is made up of 14 amino acids. Trimming took 4 bases from V and 3 from J; bases not matched to a gene: 3. Germline lookup yields CDR1 LGHDT and CDR2 YNNKEL (reference sequence). Each single cDNA molecule received a unique molecular identifier. TCRdb reanalysed the 5' RACE reads using MiXCR and keeps one entry per CDR3 protein. The table shows about 80,000 distinct CDR3 sequences, with around 15% occurring only once. Turning to this clonotype: What it recognizes is unknown.

Sequencing was done on a sample of whole blood. The chain joins TRBV3-1 to TRBJ2-7; 10 positions match TRBD2. This clonotype originated in an adult who was a healthcare worker with PCR-confirmed SARS-CoV-2 infection or an uninfected control (not recorded which). Here the CDR3 DNA reads TGTGCCAGCAGCCGAGGGACTAGCGTCTACGAGCAGTACTTC. It encodes CASSRGTSVYEQYF.